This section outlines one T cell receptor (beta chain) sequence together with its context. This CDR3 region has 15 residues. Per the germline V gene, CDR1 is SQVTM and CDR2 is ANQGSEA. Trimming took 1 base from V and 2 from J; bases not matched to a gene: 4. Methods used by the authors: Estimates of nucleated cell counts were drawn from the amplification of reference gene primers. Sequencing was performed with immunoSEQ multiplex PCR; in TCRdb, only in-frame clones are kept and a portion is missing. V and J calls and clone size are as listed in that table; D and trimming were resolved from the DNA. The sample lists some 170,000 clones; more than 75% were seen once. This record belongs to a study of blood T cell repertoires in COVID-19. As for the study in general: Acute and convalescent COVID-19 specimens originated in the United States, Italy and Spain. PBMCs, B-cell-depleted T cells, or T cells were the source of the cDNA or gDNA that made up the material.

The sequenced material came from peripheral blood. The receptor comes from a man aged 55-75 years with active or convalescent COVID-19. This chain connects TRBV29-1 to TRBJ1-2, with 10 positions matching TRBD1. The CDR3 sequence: CSVEGGQGENYGYTF. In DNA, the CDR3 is TGCAGCGTTGAAGGCGGACAGGGGGAAAACTATGGCTACACCTTC.